This T cell receptor (beta chain) was sequenced in a study of cytomegalovirus exposure and HLA in healthy donors. Study results and limitations: Listed as cytomegalovirus-associated were 150 or so TCR beta chains.

Remarks on this clone: Its antigen remains unidentified.

PCR was performed using 60 Vbeta and 13 Jbeta primers. As originally analysed: There were around 80 million unique TCR beta chains by a later count, and approximately 11 million of them were shared. The assay was immunoSEQ multiplex PCR, and TCRdb's table has in-frame clones only and misses some. V and J calls plus clone size are reproduced from that table; the DNA served to infer D and trimming. The sample records 140,000 to 150,000 clones, 70% to 80% being singletons. When sampled, the donors appeared nominally healthy, though they likely had unrecorded immune exposures. Germline CDR1 and CDR2: MNHEY and SVGAGI. V lost 7 bases, J lost 4 bases, and 13 bases lay in between. CDR3 size: 14 residues.

This clonotype was sampled from a woman aged 18-29 years in good health and CMV-seropositive. Sequencing was carried out using PBMCs. The gene calls are TRBV6-5 and TRBJ2-2; the D gene is possibly TRBD1 (5 bases). The CDR3 DNA reads TGTGCCAGCAAGAAGGGGCTGGGCACCGGGGAGCTGTTTTTT. Its translation is CASKKGLGTGELFF.